This record concerns one TCR beta chain sequence. Its antigen is still unknown. One end of the junction is discordant with germline, which a read error may explain. This CDR3 contains 16 residues. These data belong to a study of blood T cells in healthy people across ages. General study findings and limits: Estimated diversity across one million T cells was deemed an underestimate. Naive T cell percentage showed a strong correlation with the diversity of TCR beta.

The study recruited healthy Caucasian donors from Russia who were aged about 6 to 90. Together with a sample-barcoded 5' primer, a J-beta primer mix was included in a second PCR lasting about 7 to 12 cycles. Each TCR beta cDNA got a 12-nucleotide random molecular identifier. Via MiXCR, TCRdb re-called the 5' RACE reads, giving one row per CDR3 protein. The data contain around 990,000 distinct CDR3 sequences, around two fifths of them singletons. The chain couples TRBV12-3 or TRBV12-4 to TRBJ1-5, with TRBD1 as a possible D gene (5 bases). The sample consisted of blood. The clonotype comes from a man between 18 and 29 years old in good health. Written as DNA, the CDR3 is TGTGCCAGCAGTCCGAGACAGAAGACCTACAATCAGTCCCAGCATTTT. Translation gives CASSPRQKTYNQSQHF.